The present T cell receptor (beta chain) was sequenced within a study of blood T cell repertoires in COVID-19. Study details: PBMCs, B-cell-depleted T cells, or T cells were the source of the cDNA or gDNA that made up the material.

CDR3 length: 17 amino acids. In germline, CDR1 is LNHDA, CDR2 SQIVND (reference sequence). V trimming: 3 bases; J trimming: 0 bases; junction bases outside the gene matches: 10. This clone was seen only once. In the original analysis: Estimated nucleated cell counts came from reference gene primer amplification. Sequenced by immunoSEQ multiplex PCR; TCRdb stores in-frame clones only, minus some. V and J calls and clone size are as listed in that table; D and trimming were resolved from the DNA. The table has some 57,000 clones, about 89% seen once. This clonotype originated in a man in his sixties with acute or convalescent COVID-19. Sequenced: peripheral blood. This chain joins TRBV19 and TRBJ1-1; 7 bases align to TRBD1. The CDR3 loop reads CASSILSGQALNTEAFF. CDR3 in DNA: TGTGCCAGTAGTATTTTAAGTGGACAGGCGTTGAACACTGAAGCTTTCTTT. The full variable domain, its missing parts supplied by reference TRBV19 and TRBJ1-1, is DGGITQSPKYLFRKEGQNVTLSCEQNLNHDAMYWYRQDPGQGLRLIYYSQIVNDFQKGDIAEGYSVSREKKESFPLTVTSAQKNPTAFYLCASSILSGQALNTEAFFGQGTRLTVV.